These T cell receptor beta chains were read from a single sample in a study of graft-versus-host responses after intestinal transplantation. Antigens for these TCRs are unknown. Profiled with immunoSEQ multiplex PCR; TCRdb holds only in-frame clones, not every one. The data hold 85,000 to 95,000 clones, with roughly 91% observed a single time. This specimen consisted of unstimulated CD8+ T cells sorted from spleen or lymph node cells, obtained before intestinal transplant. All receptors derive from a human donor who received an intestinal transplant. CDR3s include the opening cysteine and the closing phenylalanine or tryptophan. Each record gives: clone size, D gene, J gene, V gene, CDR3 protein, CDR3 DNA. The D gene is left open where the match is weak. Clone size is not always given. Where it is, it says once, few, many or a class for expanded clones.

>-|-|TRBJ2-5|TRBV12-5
CASGLVPRDQYF
TGTGCTAGTGGTTTGGTACCTCGGGACCAGTACTTC
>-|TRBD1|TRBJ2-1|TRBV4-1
CASSPSGTGVFNEQFF
TGCGCCAGCAGCCCCTCCGGGACAGGAGTCTTTAATGAGCAGTTCTTC
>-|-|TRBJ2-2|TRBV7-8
CASSPRSPSGELFF
TGTGCCAGCAGCCCCCGGTCCCCGTCGGGGGAGCTGTTTTTT
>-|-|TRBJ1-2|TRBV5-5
CASSSAGREGYTF
TGTGCCAGCAGCTCAGCGGGTAGGGAAGGCTACACCTTC
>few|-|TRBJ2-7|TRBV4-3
CASSQDQGYEQYF
TGCGCCAGCAGCCAAGATCAGGGCTACGAGCAGTACTTC
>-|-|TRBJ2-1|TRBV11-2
CASSLGAGAYNEQFF
TGTGCCAGCAGCCTAGGGGCAGGGGCCTACAATGAGCAGTTCTTC
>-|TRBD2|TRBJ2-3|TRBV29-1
CSVSGVGGTDTQYF
TGCAGCGTGAGCGGGGTTGGGGGCACAGATACGCAGTATTTT
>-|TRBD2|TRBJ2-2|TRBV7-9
CASSLGLAEPGELFF
TGTGCCAGCAGCTTAGGACTAGCGGAGCCCGGGGAGCTGTTTTTT
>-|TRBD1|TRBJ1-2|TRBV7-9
CASSDDRARGYGYTF
TGTGCCAGCAGCGACGACAGGGCCAGGGGCTATGGCTACACCTTC
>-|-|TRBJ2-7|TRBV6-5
CASSYSRSGYEQYF
TGTGCCAGCAGTTACTCGCGGTCCGGGTACGAGCAGTACTTC
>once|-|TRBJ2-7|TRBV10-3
CAISSTGTFYEQYF
TGTGCCATCAGTTCAACCGGGACATTCTACGAGCAGTACTTC
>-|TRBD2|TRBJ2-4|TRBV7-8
CASSDSSGGWKNIQYF
TGTGCCAGCAGCGATTCTAGCGGGGGGTGGAAAAACATTCAGTACTTC
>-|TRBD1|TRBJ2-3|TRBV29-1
CSVGGGQGVATDTQYF
TGCAGCGTGGGGGGGGGACAGGGGGTGGCCACAGATACGCAGTATTTT
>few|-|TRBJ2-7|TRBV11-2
CASSPSNTKDSAEQYF
TGTGCCAGCAGCCCGTCTAACACTAAGGACAGTGCCGAGCAGTACTTC
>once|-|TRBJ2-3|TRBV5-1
CASSLNGDTQYF
TGCGCCAGCAGCTTAAACGGAGATACGCAGTATTTT
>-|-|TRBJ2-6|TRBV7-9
CASSASWARRLSGANVLTF
TGTGCCAGCAGCGCATCATGGGCCCGCAGGCTCTCTGGGGCCAACGTCCTGACTTTC
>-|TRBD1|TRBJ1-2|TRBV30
CAWSPGQGNYGYTF
TGTGCCTGGAGCCCGGGACAGGGGAACTATGGCTACACCTTC
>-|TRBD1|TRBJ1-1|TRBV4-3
CASSQESRTGEAFF
TGCGCCAGCAGCCAAGAGTCCCGGACAGGGGAAGCTTTCTTT
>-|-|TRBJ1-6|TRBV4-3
CASSPREDYNSPLHF
TGCGCCAGCAGCCCCCGGGAGGACTATAATTCACCCCTCCACTTT
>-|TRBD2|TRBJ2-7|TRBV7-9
CASSLGLAPYEQYF
TGTGCCAGCAGCTTGGGACTAGCCCCCTACGAGCAGTACTTC
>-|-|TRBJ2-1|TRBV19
CASSIGQYLYNEQFF
TGTGCCAGTAGTATTGGACAGTACCTCTACAATGAGCAGTTCTTC
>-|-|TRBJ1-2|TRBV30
CAWLGESQRPSARGYTF
TGTGCCTGGCTGGGAGAGTCACAGCGTCCGTCTGCGCGGGGCTACACCTTC
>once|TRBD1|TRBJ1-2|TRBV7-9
CASSVAGTGMGSEGYTF
TGTGCCAGCAGCGTCGCCGGGACAGGGATGGGGTCCGAGGGCTACACCTTC
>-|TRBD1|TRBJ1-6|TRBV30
CAWSGDSRGSPLHF
TGTGCCTGGAGTGGGGACAGTCGGGGCTCACCCCTCCACTTT
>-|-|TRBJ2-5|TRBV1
CTSSQVPRASRVQETQYF
TGCACCAGCAGCCAAGTTCCCCGAGCTAGCCGCGTTCAAGAGACCCAGTACTTC
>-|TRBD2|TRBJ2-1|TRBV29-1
CSVVGGADEQFF
TGCAGCGTTGTCGGGGGGGCCGATGAGCAGTTCTTC
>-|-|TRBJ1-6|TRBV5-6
CASSLANGDNSPLHF
TGTGCCAGCAGCTTGGCCAACGGAGATAATTCACCCCTCCACTTT
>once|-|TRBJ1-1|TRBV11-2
CASSLWARPPGTEAFF
TGTGCCAGCAGCTTGTGGGCCAGGCCCCCGGGAACTGAAGCTTTCTTT
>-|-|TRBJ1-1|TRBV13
CASSLGQALNTEAFF
TGTGCCAGCAGCTTAGGACAGGCGTTGAACACTGAAGCTTTCTTT
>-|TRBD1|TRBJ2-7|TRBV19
CASSLGQGGAYEQYF
TGTGCCAGTAGTCTGGGACAGGGGGGAGCGTACGAGCAGTACTTC
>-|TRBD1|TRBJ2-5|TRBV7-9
CASSIGTVETQYF
TGTGCCAGCAGCATAGGGACAGTGGAGACCCAGTACTTC
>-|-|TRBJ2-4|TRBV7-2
CASSPEGDGNIQYF
TGTGCCAGCAGCCCTGAGGGAGACGGAAACATTCAGTACTTC
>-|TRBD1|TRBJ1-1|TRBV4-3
CASSQGDRLNTEAFF
TGCGCCAGCAGCCAGGGGGACAGATTGAACACTGAAGCTTTCTTT
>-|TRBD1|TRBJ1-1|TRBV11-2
CASSQWGSRGLNTEAFF
TGTGCCAGCAGCCAGTGGGGGAGCAGGGGGCTGAACACTGAAGCTTTCTTT
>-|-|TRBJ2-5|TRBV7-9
CASSLAQGLAETQYF
TGTGCCAGCAGCTTAGCTCAGGGGTTGGCGGAGACCCAGTACTTC
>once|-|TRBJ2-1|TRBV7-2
CASSLAVGPGDGLYPYNEQFF
TGTGCCAGCAGCTTAGCGGTTGGGCCAGGGGATGGCCTCTACCCCTACAATGAGCAGTTCTTC
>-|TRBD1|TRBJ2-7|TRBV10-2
CASTGDRDFSSGEQYF
TGCGCCAGCACCGGGGACAGGGATTTTTCCTCTGGCGAGCAGTACTTC
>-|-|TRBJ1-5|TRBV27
CASSLWEGSQPQHF
TGTGCCAGCAGTTTATGGGAGGGAAGTCAGCCCCAGCATTTT
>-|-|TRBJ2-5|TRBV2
CASSGGRSAAETQYF
TGTGCCAGCAGTGGGGGCCGGTCGGCAGCTGAGACCCAGTACTTC
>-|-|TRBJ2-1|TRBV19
CASSISLGRYNEQFF
TGTGCCAGTAGTATAAGTCTTGGCAGATACAATGAGCAGTTCTTC
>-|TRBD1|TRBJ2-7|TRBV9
CASSFLGQGHEQYF
TGTGCCAGCAGCTTCCTGGGACAGGGCCACGAGCAGTACTTC
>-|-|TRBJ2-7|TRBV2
CASSASDKSYEQYF
TGTGCCAGCAGTGCTTCGGACAAGTCCTACGAGCAGTACTTC
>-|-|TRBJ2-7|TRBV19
CASSWATSYEQYF
TGTGCCAGTAGTTGGGCCACCTCCTACGAGCAGTACTTC